The 32 T cell receptor beta chains reported below all come from one sample, sequenced in a study of blood T cell repertoires in COVID-19. Generated by immunoSEQ multiplex PCR, the TCRdb table keeps only in-frame clones and is missing some. Of around 240,000 clones listed, 83% are singletons. Sequencing was performed on peripheral blood. These receptor sequences come from a woman in her fifties or sixties with acute or convalescent COVID-19.

This clone came up a few times. The genes are TRBV19 and TRBJ1-5; 7 bases map to TRBD1. CDR1 LNHDA and CDR2 SQIVND come from the germline V gene (reference sequence). V lost 3 bases to trimming and J lost 9 bases; unmatched junction nucleotides: 14. The CDR3 contains 16 residues. Here the CDR3 DNA reads TGTGCCAGTAGTATTGTATCACAGGGGAACTTTCGGCCCCAGCATTTT. Its translation is CASSIVSQGNFRPQHF.

V usage is TRBV4-1 and J usage is TRBJ2-1; 7 nucleotides align to TRBD2. The germline gives CDR1 MGHRA, CDR2 YSYEKL. Trimming took 0 bases from V and 7 from J; bases not matched to a gene: 12. This CDR3 is built from 17 residues. The CDR3 coding sequence is TGCGCCAGCAGCCAAGATAGTGGGAGGGCCGCATGGAATGAGCAGTTCTTC. It encodes CASSQDSGRAAWNEQFF.

This sequence joins TRBV21-1 and TRBJ1-5. TRBV21-1 is recorded as a pseudogene. The CDR3 length is 19 residues. CDR3 sequence (DNA): TGTGCCAGCAGCAAAGCGGCGGGGCCCAGGGCCTATAGCAATCAGCCCCAGCATTTT. Translated: CASSKAAGPRAYSNQPQHF.

J is TRBJ2-1 and V is TRBV24-1, with TRBD1 matching over 12 bases. Trimming took 7 bases from V and 7 from J; bases not matched to a gene: 4. CDR1 is KGHDR, CDR2 SFDVKD, per germline. This CDR3 has 14 residues. CDR3 in DNA: TGTGCCACCAGGGGACAGGGGGCAGGTAATGAGCAGTTCTTC. The encoded protein is CATRGQGAGNEQFF.

This chain links TRBV9 with TRBJ2-7, with 14 bases lining up with TRBD2. Germline V lookup: CDR1 SGDLS, CDR2 YYNGEE. CDR3 length: 15 residues. V dropped 0 bases and J dropped 4; count of bases not matched to a gene: 0. CDR3 loop: CASSVGTSGRYEQYF. The CDR3 nucleotides are TGTGCCAGCAGCGTAGGGACTAGCGGGAGGTACGAGCAGTACTTC.

The chain employs TRBV11-3 and TRBJ2-2; D might be TRBD2 (6 bases). This CDR3 has 14 residues. V shed 6 bases and J shed 1 base, with 9 bases lying between them. Per the germline V gene, CDR1 is SGHNT and CDR2 is YENEEA. The CDR3: CASSSAGNTGELFF. The CDR3 DNA reads as TGTGCCAGCAGTTCAGCGGGGAACACCGGGGAGCTGTTTTTT.

The V and J genes are TRBV27 and TRBJ1-6; D is undetermined. The CDR3 is 14 residues long. Trimming took off 8 bases at V and 7 bases at J, with 15 bases between the two ends. Germline values: CDR1 MNHEY, CDR2 SMNVEV (reference sequence). The CDR3 protein is CASGRGSWNSPLHF. CDR3 coding DNA: TGTGCCAGCGGACGCGGGAGTTGGAATTCACCCCTCCACTTT.

This chain links TRBV5-5 with TRBJ1-6, with 7 bases lining up with TRBD1. There are 17 residues in the CDR3. V gave up 4 bases and J gave up 0 bases; unmatched junction bases: 7. Germline V gene data show CDR1 as SGHKS and CDR2 as YYEKEE (reference sequence). The DNA of the CDR3 is TGTGCCAGCAGCCCCGGACAGGACAGCTCCTATAATTCACCCCTCCACTTT. Encoded protein: CASSPGQDSSYNSPLHF.

The CDR3: CASSLGGWTEAFF. The CDR3 nucleotides are TGTGCCAGCAGCTTAGGGGGCTGGACTGAAGCTTTCTTT. This chain uses TRBV11-2 with TRBJ1-1; possibly TRBD1 for D (5 bases). This CDR3 region has 13 residues. The V end was cut by 1 base, the J end by 5 bases, with 8 bases between. The germline CDR1 and CDR2 sequences are SGHAT and FQNNGV.

This chain links TRBV7-2 with TRBJ2-2, with D uncertain. The length of the CDR3 is 13 residues. The germline V gene encodes CDR1 SGHTA and CDR2 FQGNSA. V was clipped by 0 bases and J by 7 bases, with 6 bases between them. The CDR3 here is CASSLASGGELFF. The CDR3 DNA is TGTGCCAGCAGCTTAGCGTCGGGCGGGGAGCTGTTTTTT. Variable domain in full (rest from reference TRBV7-2 and TRBJ2-2): GAGVSQSPSNKVTEKGKDVELRCDPISGHTALYWYRQSLGQGLEFLIYFQGNSAPDKSGLPSDRFSAERTGGSVSTLTIQRTQQEDSAVYLCASSLASGGELFFGEGSRLTVL.

The chain is built from TRBV5-5 and TRBJ2-7; D gene uncertain. Trimming stripped 3 bases from V and 5 bases from J, with 15 bases between. The CDR3 has 14 amino acids. Germline loops: CDR1 SGHKS, CDR2 YYEKEE (reference sequence). The CDR3 region has the DNA TGTGCCAGCAGCTCGGTCGGCAGGCCTCACGAGCAGTACTTC. Protein product: CASSSVGRPHEQYF.

V usage is TRBV6-5 and J usage is TRBJ2-2, with 7 bases aligning to TRBD1. CDR1 is MNHEY, CDR2 SVGAGI, per germline. With 5 bases clipped from V and 7 bases from J, the junction kept 4 bases outside the gene matches. This CDR3 is built from 13 residues. The CDR3 nucleotides read TGTGCCAGCAGTCGACAGGGTGGCGGGGAGCTGTTTTTT. Encoded protein: CASSRQGGGELFF.

V and J are TRBV5-1 and TRBJ2-1; 12 bases line up with TRBD2. With V trimmed by 4 bases and J by 8 bases, 7 bases remained unmatched. The CDR3 runs 15 residues. CDR1 SGHRS and CDR2 YFSETQ come from the germline V gene. The CDR3 DNA reads TGCGCCAGCAGCAAGGGGACTAGCGGGTTCGATGAGCAGTTCTTC. Translation gives CASSKGTSGFDEQFF.

A few counts support this clone. V and J are TRBV6-5 and TRBJ2-7, with 8 bases lining up with TRBD1. The CDR3 totals 12 residues. Germline V gene lookup returns CDR1 MNHEY and CDR2 SVGAGI. Trimming cost V 6 bases and J 2 bases; bases outside gene matches: 0. The CDR3 region has the DNA TGTGCCAGCAGGGGACAGGCCTACGAGCAGTACTTC. It is translated as CASRGQAYEQYF.

The chain employs TRBV6-4 and TRBJ2-5; 7 positions match TRBD1. CDR3 length: 13 residues. V was clipped by 6 bases and J by 3 bases; unmatched bases: 4. Germline CDR1 reads MRHNA; CDR2 reads SNTAGT. The chain's CDR3 is CASRDRQEETQYF. CDR3 DNA sequence: TGTGCCAGCAGGGACAGGCAGGAAGAGACCCAGTACTTC.

The gene calls are TRBV5-8 and TRBJ1-1; D might be TRBD1 (6 bases). V lost 2 bases and J lost 1, with 6 bases in between. This CDR3 region has 13 residues. CDR1 and CDR2 (germline): SGHTS, YDEGEE. The CDR3 bases are TGTGCCAGCAGCTTCAGGGGGAACACTGAAGCTTTCTTT. Translating it yields CASSFRGNTEAFF.

The J gene is TRBJ2-5, the V gene TRBV5-1, with TRBD2 matching over 13 bases. The CDR3 is made up of 16 amino acids. Trimming took 4 bases from V and 5 from J; bases not matched to a gene: 8. Per the germline V gene, CDR1 is SGHRS and CDR2 is YFSETQ. The CDR3 loop reads CASSALLAGGQETQYF. In nucleotides, the CDR3 is TGCGCCAGCAGCGCCCTACTAGCGGGAGGGCAGGAGACCCAGTACTTC.

The V call is TRBV5-5, the J call TRBJ2-7; maybe TRBD1 (6 bases). The CDR3 totals 14 residues. From germline, CDR1 is SGHKS and CDR2 YYEKEE (reference sequence). Trimming took 1 base from V and 2 from J, leaving 10 bases between them. The CDR3 spells CASSLSQGPYEQYF. CDR3 sequence (DNA): TGTGCCAGCAGCTTGAGCCAGGGGCCCTACGAGCAGTACTTC.

The rearrangement uses TRBV6-5 and TRBJ1-1, with 8 bases identical to TRBD1. Germline V gene sequence: CDR1 MNHEY, CDR2 SVGAGI. CDR3 length: 15 amino acids. Trimming removed 5 bases from V and 2 bases from J; junction bases left unmatched: 7. CDR3 protein: CASSLTGQVNTEAFF. For the CDR3, the DNA is TGTGCCAGCAGTCTAACGGGACAGGTTAACACTGAAGCTTTCTTT.

V is TRBV14 and J is TRBJ1-3; maybe TRBD1 (6 bases). The CDR3 length is 18 residues. Looked up from germline, CDR1 is SGHDN and CDR2 is FVKESK. Trimming removed 1 base at V and 0 bases at J, with 16 bases between. Here the CDR3 reads CASSQGGGAGPSGNTIYF. CDR3 sequence (DNA): TGTGCCAGCAGCCAAGGAGGGGGGGCAGGCCCCTCTGGAAACACCATATATTTT.

The chain carries TRBV6-6 and TRBJ2-3; 10 bases are a match to TRBD2. Germline CDR1 reads MNHNY; CDR2 reads SVGAGI (reference sequence). The CDR3 is 13 residues long. V was pared by 10 bases and J by 1 base, with 2 bases of the junction left unmatched. CDR3 protein: CATTSGGTDTQYF. The CDR3 DNA follows: TGTGCCACCACTAGCGGGGGCACAGATACGCAGTATTTT.

This clone was seen a single time. The V gene is TRBV10-3, the J gene TRBJ2-5, with D tentatively TRBD1 (8 bases). Germline V CDR1 and CDR2: ENHRY, SYGVKD. V was trimmed by 3 bases and J by 3 bases, leaving 17 bases between them. CDR3 length: 16 residues. In nucleotides, the CDR3 is TGTGCCATCAGTGATGGCCGACAGGGGAGGGAAGAGACCCAGTACTTC. Protein: CAISDGRQGREETQYF.

V is TRBV6-5 and J is TRBJ2-1; D is uncertain. Trimming cost V 6 bases and J 5 bases, with 5 bases left between them. The V gene's germline CDR1 is MNHEY and CDR2 SVGAGI. The length of the CDR3 is 11 residues. The CDR3 reads CASRNNNEQFF. CDR3 sequence (DNA): TGTGCCAGCAGGAACAACAATGAGCAGTTCTTC.

This chain links TRBV6-5 with TRBJ2-7; the match to TRBD2 covers 10 bases. Germline V gives CDR1 MNHEY, CDR2 SVGAGI. V gave up 6 bases and J gave up 7 bases; unmatched junction bases: 6. The CDR3 is 13 amino acids. CDR3 sequence reads: CASRLAGAWEQYF. CDR3 nucleotides: TGTGCCAGCAGGCTAGCGGGGGCGTGGGAGCAGTACTTC.

The chain joins TRBV5-4 to TRBJ2-2; D may be TRBD2 (6 bases). The V end was cut by 4 bases, the J end by 7 bases, with 20 bases between. Germline assignment: CDR1 SGHNT and CDR2 YYREEE (reference sequence). The CDR3 spans 16 residues. The CDR3 DNA is TGTGCCAGCAGCCAGGGACTTAGCCTAAGCATCGGGGAGCTGTTTTTT. Translating it yields CASSQGLSLSIGELFF.

The chain uses TRBV5-1 and TRBJ2-7; 8 bases line up with TRBD1. J gave up 1 base and V 4 bases, and 1 base lay outside the gene matches. The CDR3 is 13 amino acids. Germline CDR1 and CDR2: SGHRS and YFSETQ. The chain's CDR3 is CASSRTGSYEQYF. CDR3 DNA: TGCGCCAGCAGCCGGACAGGGTCCTACGAGCAGTACTTC.

V usage is TRBV28 and J usage is TRBJ2-7; 9 nucleotides match TRBD2. Germline assignment: CDR1 MDHEN and CDR2 SYDVKM. V shed 1 base and J 0 bases; nucleotides not matched to a gene: 1. The CDR3 is 15 residues long. CDR3 sequence (DNA): TGTGCCAGCAGTTTATTAGCGGGAGTCTCCTACGAGCAGTACTTC. Residues: CASSLLAGVSYEQYF.

The chain is built from TRBV19 and TRBJ1-4; D is perhaps TRBD1 (6 bases). CDR3 length equals 15 residues. The germline V and J ends were trimmed by 3 bases and 8 bases, with 16 bases remaining between them. Germline V gives CDR1 LNHDA, CDR2 SQIVND (reference sequence). The CDR3 DNA reads as TGTGCCAGTAGTATTCTGGACAGTCGCGTAGAAAAACTGTTTTTT. It specifies CASSILDSRVEKLFF. Variable domain in full (rest from reference TRBV19 and TRBJ1-4): DGGITQSPKYLFRKEGQNVTLSCEQNLNHDAMYWYRQDPGQGLRLIYYSQIVNDFQKGDIAEGYSVSREKKESFPLTVTSAQKNPTAFYLCASSILDSRVEKLFFGSGTQLSVL.

The gene calls are TRBV30 and TRBJ2-1; 9 bases match TRBD2. J lost 5 bases, V lost 1 base, and 12 bases had no gene match. The germline V gene has CDR1 GTSNPN and CDR2 SVGIG (reference sequence). The CDR3 sequence is 17 residues long. In DNA, the CDR3 is TGTGCCTGGAGTGCAGGCTGGGTAGCGGGGGTTAACAATGAGCAGTTCTTC. Residues: CAWSAGWVAGVNNEQFF.

The chain joins TRBV24-1 to TRBJ2-2; TRBD1 matches at 7 bases. The CDR3 runs 16 residues. Germline CDR1 is KGHDR and CDR2 is SFDVKD. Losses at the gene ends were 4 bases for V and 5 bases for J; bases not matched to a gene: 9. The CDR3 DNA is TGTGCCACCAGTGACGACAGGGTAGATAGAACCGGGGAGCTGTTTTTT. Protein sequence: CATSDDRVDRTGELFF.

The chain has TRBV11-3 and TRBJ2-3; D ambiguous. V lost 4 bases to trimming and J lost 2 bases, with 4 bases between them. Per germline, CDR1 SGHNT and CDR2 YENEEA. The CDR3 is made up of 12 amino acids. Here the CDR3 DNA reads TGTGCCAGCAGCTCCAACACAGATACGCAGTATTTT. The encoded protein is CASSSNTDTQYF.

The genes are TRBV28 and TRBJ1-5; 9 positions match TRBD1. Germline values: CDR1 MDHEN, CDR2 SYDVKM. The CDR3 sequence is 13 residues long. The junction had 4 bases not matched to a gene; V was cut back by 6 bases and J by 7 bases. The CDR3 spells CASSRTGGQPQHF. Here the CDR3 DNA reads TGTGCCAGCAGCCGTACAGGGGGCCAGCCCCAGCATTTT.